The clone carrying this T cell receptor beta chain was seen ten or more times. These data belong to a study of T cells in Graves' hyperthyroidism and ophthalmopathy. This CDR3 contains 13 residues. Germline V gene sequence: CDR1 MNHNS, CDR2 SASEGT. V was cut by 5 bases and J by 9 bases, with 16 bases left in between. What was amplified from RNA transcripts were TCR beta CDR3 regions. Researchers ran a first-round RT-PCR on the TCR CDR3 using the HTBI primer set. TCRdb used MiXCR to reprocess the multiplex PCR reads, holding one entry per CDR3 protein. This sample has 160,000 or so distinct CDR3 sequences; less than 10% occur once, and the top ten carry approximately 20%.

This chain uses TRBV6-1 with TRBJ1-2; D is ambiguous. The receptor comes from a woman aged 18-29 years with Graves' hyperthyroidism that later progressed to Graves' ophthalmopathy. Sequenced input: blood. The CDR3, as DNA: TGTGCCAGCAGTCAAATAGATATCGGGAGCTACACCTTC. It is translated as CASSQIDIGSYTF.